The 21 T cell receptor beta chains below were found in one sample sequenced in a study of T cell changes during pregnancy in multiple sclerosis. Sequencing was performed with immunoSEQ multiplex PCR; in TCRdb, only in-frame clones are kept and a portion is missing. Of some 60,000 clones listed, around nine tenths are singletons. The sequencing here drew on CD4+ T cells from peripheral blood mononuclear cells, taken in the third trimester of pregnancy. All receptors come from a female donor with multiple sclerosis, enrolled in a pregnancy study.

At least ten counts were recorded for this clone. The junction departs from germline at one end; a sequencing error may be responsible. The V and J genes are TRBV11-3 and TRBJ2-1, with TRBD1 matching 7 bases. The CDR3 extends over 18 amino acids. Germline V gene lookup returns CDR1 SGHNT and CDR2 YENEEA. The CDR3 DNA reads TGTGCCAGCAGCCTAGATCAAGGGGGCAGCAGCAAAAACAATGAGCAGTTCTTC. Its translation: CASSLDQGGSSKNNEQFF.

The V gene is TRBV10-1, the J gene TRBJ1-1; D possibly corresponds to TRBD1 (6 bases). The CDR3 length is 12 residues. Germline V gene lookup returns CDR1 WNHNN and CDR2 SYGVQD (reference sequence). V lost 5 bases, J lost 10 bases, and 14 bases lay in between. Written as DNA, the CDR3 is TGCGCCAGCAGTCGAAATTTAGGGGGAGCTTTCTTT. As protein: CASSRNLGGAFF.

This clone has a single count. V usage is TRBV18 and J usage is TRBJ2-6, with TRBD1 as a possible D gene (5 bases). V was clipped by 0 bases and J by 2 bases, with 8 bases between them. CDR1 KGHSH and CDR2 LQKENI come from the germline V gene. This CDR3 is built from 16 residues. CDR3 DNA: TGTGCCAGCTCACCACCGGTCAGGGCTGGGGCCAACGTCCTGACTTTC. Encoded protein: CASSPPVRAGANVLTF.

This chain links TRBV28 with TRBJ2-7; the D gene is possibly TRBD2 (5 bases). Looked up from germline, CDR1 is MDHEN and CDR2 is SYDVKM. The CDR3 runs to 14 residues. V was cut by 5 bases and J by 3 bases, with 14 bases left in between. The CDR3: CASSGSRDYYEQYF. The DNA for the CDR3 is TGTGCCAGCAGTGGATCCCGGGATTACTACGAGCAGTACTTC.

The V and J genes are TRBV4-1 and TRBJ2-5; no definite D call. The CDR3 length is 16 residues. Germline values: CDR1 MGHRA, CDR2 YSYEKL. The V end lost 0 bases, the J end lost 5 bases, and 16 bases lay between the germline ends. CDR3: CASSQDPASWVETQYF. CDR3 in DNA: TGCGCCAGCAGCCAAGATCCGGCTAGTTGGGTGGAGACCCAGTACTTC.

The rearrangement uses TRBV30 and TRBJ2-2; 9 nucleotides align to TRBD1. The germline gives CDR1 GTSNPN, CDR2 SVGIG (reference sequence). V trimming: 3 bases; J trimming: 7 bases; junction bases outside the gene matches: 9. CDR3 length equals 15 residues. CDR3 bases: TGTGCCTGGAGGCGGACAGGGGCAATAGTCGGGGAGCTGTTTTTT. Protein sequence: CAWRRTGAIVGELFF.

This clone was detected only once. For the CDR3, the DNA is TGTGCCAGCAGTTCGGGCCCCGGGAAGGGGCCCCAGCATTTT. This encodes CASSSGPGKGPQHF. V and J are TRBV6-5 and TRBJ1-5; no definite D call. CDR1 MNHEY and CDR2 SVGAGI come from the germline V gene. The V end lost 4 bases, the J end lost 9 bases, and 16 bases lay between the germline ends. The CDR3 is made up of 14 amino acids.

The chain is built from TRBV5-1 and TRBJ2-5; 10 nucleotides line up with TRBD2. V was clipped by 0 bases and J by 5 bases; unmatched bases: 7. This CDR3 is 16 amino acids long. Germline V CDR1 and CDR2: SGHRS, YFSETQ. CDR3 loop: CASSLEPSGSWETQYF. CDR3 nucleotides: TGCGCCAGCAGCTTGGAGCCTAGCGGGAGCTGGGAGACCCAGTACTTC.

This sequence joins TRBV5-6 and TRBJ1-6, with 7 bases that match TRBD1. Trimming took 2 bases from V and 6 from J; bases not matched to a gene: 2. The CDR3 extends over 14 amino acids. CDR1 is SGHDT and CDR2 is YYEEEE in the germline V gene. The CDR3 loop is CASSFTGANSPLHF. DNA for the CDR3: TGTGCCAGCAGCTTCACAGGGGCTAATTCACCCCTCCACTTT.

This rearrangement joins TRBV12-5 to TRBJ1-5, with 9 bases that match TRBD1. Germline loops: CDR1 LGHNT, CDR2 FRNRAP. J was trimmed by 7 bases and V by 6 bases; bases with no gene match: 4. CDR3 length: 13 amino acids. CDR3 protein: CASGRTGEQPQHF. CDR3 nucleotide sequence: TGTGCTAGTGGGCGGACAGGGGAACAGCCCCAGCATTTT.

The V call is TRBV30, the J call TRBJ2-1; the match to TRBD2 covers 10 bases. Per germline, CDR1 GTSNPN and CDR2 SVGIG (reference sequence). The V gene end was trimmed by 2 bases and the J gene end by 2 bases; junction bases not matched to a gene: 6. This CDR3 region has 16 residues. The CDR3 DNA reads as TGTGCCTGGAGTACGACCCTAGCGGGGGCCTACAATGAGCAGTTCTTC. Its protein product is CAWSTTLAGAYNEQFF. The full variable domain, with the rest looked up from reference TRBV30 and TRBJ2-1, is SQTIHQWPATLVQPVGSPLSLECTVEGTSNPNLYWYRQAAGRGLQLLFYSVGIGQISSEVPQNLSASRPQDRQFILSSKKLLLSDSGFYLCAWSTTLAGAYNEQFFGPGTRLTVL.

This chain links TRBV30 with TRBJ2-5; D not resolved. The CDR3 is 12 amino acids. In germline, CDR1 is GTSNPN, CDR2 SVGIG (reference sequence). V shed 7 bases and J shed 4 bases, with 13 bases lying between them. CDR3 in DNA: TGTGCCTCGTCGGGTGACGGAGAGACCCAGTACTTC. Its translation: CASSGDGETQYF.

For the CDR3, the DNA is TGTGCCAGCAGTTTATCCCGTGACAGCCTTACCTACGAGCAGTACTTC. It translates to CASSLSRDSLTYEQYF. The V gene is TRBV27, the J gene TRBJ2-7; possible D gene TRBD1, 5 bases. Germline V gene lookup returns CDR1 MNHEY and CDR2 SMNVEV (reference sequence). V was trimmed by 0 bases and J by 2 bases, leaving 14 bases between them. The CDR3 contains 16 residues.

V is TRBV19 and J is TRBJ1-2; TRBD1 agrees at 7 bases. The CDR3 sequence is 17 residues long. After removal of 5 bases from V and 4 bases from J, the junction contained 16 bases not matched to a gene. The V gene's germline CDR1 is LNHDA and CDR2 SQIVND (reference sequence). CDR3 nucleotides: TGTGCCAGTAGTGTCCGAACCGGGACAGACAAATTCTATGGCTACACCTTC. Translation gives CASSVRTGTDKFYGYTF.

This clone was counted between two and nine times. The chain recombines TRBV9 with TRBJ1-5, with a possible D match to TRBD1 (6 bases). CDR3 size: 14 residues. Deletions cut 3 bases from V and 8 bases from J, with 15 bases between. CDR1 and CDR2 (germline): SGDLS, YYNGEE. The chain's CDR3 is CASSAQQGLEPQHF. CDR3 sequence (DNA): TGTGCCAGCAGCGCCCAACAGGGTCTGGAGCCCCAGCATTTT. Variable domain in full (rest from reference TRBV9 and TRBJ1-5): DSGVTQTPKHLITATGQRVTLRCSPRSGDLSVYWYQQSLDQGLQFLIQYYNGEERAKGNILERFSAQQFPDLHSELNLSSLELGDSALYFCASSAQQGLEPQHFGDGTRLSIL.

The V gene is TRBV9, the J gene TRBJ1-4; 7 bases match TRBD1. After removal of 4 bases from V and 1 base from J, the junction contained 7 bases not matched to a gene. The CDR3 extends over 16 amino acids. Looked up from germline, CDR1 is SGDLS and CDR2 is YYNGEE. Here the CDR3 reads CASSSRQGLTNEKLFF. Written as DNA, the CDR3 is TGTGCCAGCAGCTCACGACAGGGCCTAACTAATGAAAAACTGTTTTTT.

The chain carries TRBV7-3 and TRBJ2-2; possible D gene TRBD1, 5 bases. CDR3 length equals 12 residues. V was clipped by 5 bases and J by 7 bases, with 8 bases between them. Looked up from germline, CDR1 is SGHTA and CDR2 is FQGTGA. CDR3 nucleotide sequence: TGTGCCAGCAGCCGGCAGGGCGGGGAGCTGTTTTTT. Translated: CASSRQGGELFF.

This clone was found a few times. As DNA, the CDR3 is TGTGCCAGCAGTGAATTACTGGGGACAGCTAACTATGGCTACACCTTC. Translated: CASSELLGTANYGYTF. The V gene is TRBV2, the J gene TRBJ1-2; the match to TRBD1 covers 7 bases. The germline gives CDR1 SNHLY, CDR2 FYNNEI. The V segment lost 2 bases and the J segment 0 bases; nucleotides outside the gene matches: 6. This CDR3 has 16 residues. Complete variable domain (other parts from reference TRBV2 and TRBJ1-2): EPEVTQTPSHQVTQMGQEVILRCVPISNHLYFYWYRQILGQKVEFLVSFYNNEISEKSEIFDDQFSVERPDGSNFTLKIRSTKLEDSAMYFCASSELLGTANYGYTFGSGTRLTVV.

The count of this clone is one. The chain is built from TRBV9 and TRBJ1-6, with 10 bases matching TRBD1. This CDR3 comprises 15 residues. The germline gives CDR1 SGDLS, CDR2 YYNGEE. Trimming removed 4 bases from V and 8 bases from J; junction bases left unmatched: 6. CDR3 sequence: CASSPLGQGDSPLHF. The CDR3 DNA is TGTGCCAGCAGCCCCCTAGGACAGGGGGATTCACCCCTCCACTTT. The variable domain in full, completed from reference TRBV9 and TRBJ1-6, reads DSGVTQTPKHLITATGQRVTLRCSPRSGDLSVYWYQQSLDQGLQFLIQYYNGEERAKGNILERFSAQQFPDLHSELNLSSLELGDSALYFCASSPLGQGDSPLHFGNGTRLTVT.

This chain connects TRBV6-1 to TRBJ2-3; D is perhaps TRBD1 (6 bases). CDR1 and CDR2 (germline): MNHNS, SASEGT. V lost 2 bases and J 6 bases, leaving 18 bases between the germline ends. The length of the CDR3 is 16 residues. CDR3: CASSELGAPGLDTQYF. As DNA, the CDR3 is TGTGCCAGCAGTGAATTGGGGGCCCCCGGGTTGGATACGCAGTATTTT.

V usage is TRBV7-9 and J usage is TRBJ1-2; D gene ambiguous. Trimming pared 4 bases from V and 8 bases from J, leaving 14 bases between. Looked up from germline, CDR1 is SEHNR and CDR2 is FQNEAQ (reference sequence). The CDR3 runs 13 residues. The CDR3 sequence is CASSSLNTGGYTF. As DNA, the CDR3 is TGTGCCAGCAGCTCCCTTAATACCGGGGGCTACACCTTC.